Below, one T cell receptor beta chain is given with its context. This clonotype has a handful of counts. Its antigen remains undetermined. No much larger clonotype is one base removed from it; base qualities were not supplied. The data were taken from a study of blood T cells in healthy people across ages (dated by TCRdb to 2015 to 2017). Concerning the study at large: In model experiments, template switching captured about one uniquely barcoded TCR beta cDNA molecule for every two T cells. Age-related changes in TCR beta repertoire diversity were measured in the study by deep sequencing normalized with unique cDNA molecular identifiers. Four age groups were formed from the donors: young (average roughly 15 years), middle-aged (approximately 41), aged (about 62) and long-lived (approximately 80). Donors of different ages were randomly distributed across sequencing lanes to avoid experimental bias. For two donors (one aged 18 to 29 and one aged 80 or older), the study analyzed two additional independent replicas of 1 million unique cDNA reads from the same blood draw. Study-wide findings and limitations: The long-lived group showed more naive CD4+ T cells, fewer expanded clones and increased TCR diversity than the aged group, suggesting age selection. Observed TCR beta diversity correlated strongly with the percentage of naive T cells measured by flow cytometry. Estimates of total diversity based on one million sequenced T cells were considered lower bounds and underestimates. As age increased, observed TCR beta diversity per million T cells dropped in a roughly linear way, and a significant reduction was already evident by age approximately 40. Donor CMV infection status was unknown, potentially confounding age-related changes in expanded clonotypes. Since profiling was done on bulk unsorted PBMCs, naive and antigen-experienced compartments could not be conclusively compared.

Systemically healthy Caucasian individuals from Russia, some 36 in total and aged about 6 to 95 years, were included as donors. Each donor gave ten milliliters of peripheral blood, collected into EDTA-treated Vacutainer tubes. Ficoll-Paque density-gradient centrifugation was used to isolate PBMCs, with at least 7 million per sample. Trizol reagent was used to extract total RNA from the PBMCs, yielding at least 5.5 micrograms per sample. For every donor, an aliquot of PBMCs went through flow cytometry to measure the percentages of naive CD45RAhigh/CD27high T cells. The library was built by means of 5' RACE. TCRdb lists the instrument as Illumina HiSeq 2500. A second PCR of about 6 to 11 cycles was performed with a sample-barcoded 5' primer and a J-beta primer mix. Each TCR beta cDNA molecule received a unique molecular identifier from a template-switch 5' adaptor carrying 12 random nucleotides. Each sample yielded at least 2.5 million CDR3-containing paired-end reads. First-strand cDNA synthesis was performed from all RNA using the Mint cDNA synthesis kit, with priming by a TRBC-specific oligonucleotide. All cDNA was treated with uracil-DNA glycosylase and then went through a first 18-cycle PCR with the universal primers M1SS and BC2_uni_R. Turning to the authors' computational methods: Normalization of each sample was performed by random selection of 1 million high-quality reads, each carrying a distinct molecular identifier. Instead of being binned into consensus sequences, reads with shared molecular identifiers were discarded. MiTCR, set to a Q25 quality threshold and the strictest error-elimination algorithm, was used for CDR3 identification, clonotype clustering and error correction. A nonparametric unseen species model using Euler transformation provided a lower-bound estimate of total TCR beta diversity. Using fastp at Q25 and MiXCR, TCRdb reprocessed the public reads and kept productive beta chains. Identical CDR3 protein sequences are pooled into one entry, listed with their most common genes and DNA. TCRdb's processing, not the authors', yielded these V and J calls. The sample table contains about 1 million distinct CDR3 sequences; only one count was recorded for 40% to 50% of them. The ten largest clones take up approximately 17% of the sample.

The CDR3 goes from the cysteine to the phenylalanine over 13 residues. The entry retains the CDR3 DNA only, 39 bases that are in frame from base 1. Trimming removed 4 bases from V and 4 bases from J; the gene matches leave 4 bases unexplained. CDR1 and CDR2 are drawn from the germline V gene: SQVTM, ANQGSEA. The sequenced sample was blood. The receptor chain draws on TRBV29-1 and TRBJ1-2; 9 central nucleotides agree with TRBD1. The source of this sequence is a woman in her sixties or seventies in good health. CDR3 sequence: CSVGTGDFYGYTF. The nucleotide sequence reads TGCAGCGTTGGGACAGGGGACTTCTATGGCTACACCTTC. With the portions outside the CDR3 filled from the reference TRBV29-1 and TRBJ1-2 genes, the complete variable region becomes SAVISQKPSRDICQRGTSLTIQCQVDSQVTMMFWYRQQPGQSLTLIATANQGSEATYESGFVIDKFPISRPNLTFSTLTVSNMSPEDSSIYLCSVGTGDFYGYTFGSGTRLTVV.